The 9 T cell receptor beta chains reported below all come from one sample, sequenced in a study of OX40 agonist ivuxolimab in advanced cancers. Produced via immunoSEQ multiplex PCR; TCRdb's table is partial and in-frame only. The sample holds 48,000 or so clones, 84% seen once. Sequenced material: CD4+ or CD8+ T cells sorted from blood, taken in a trial of the OX40 agonist ivuxolimab. The receptors here all came from an adult with an advanced solid tumor such as melanoma, head and neck, liver or kidney cancer.

The CDR3 loop reads CASSLGTGGHYDGYTF. The CDR3 DNA follows: TGTGCCAGCAGCTTAGGGACAGGGGGCCACTATGATGGCTACACCTTC. The chain links TRBV7-3 to TRBJ1-2; 12 bases are a match to TRBD1. CDR1 is SGHTA, CDR2 FQGTGA, per germline. The CDR3 consists of 16 residues. J was trimmed by 6 bases and V by 2 bases; bases with no gene match: 7. The full variable domain, completed using reference TRBV7-3 and TRBJ1-2, is GAGVSQTPSNKVTEKGKYVELRCDPISGHTALYWYRQSLGQGPEFLIYFQGTGAADDSGLPNDRFFAVRPEGSVSTLKIQRTERGDSAVYLCASSLGTGGHYDGYTFGSGTRLTVV.

The chain has TRBV27 and TRBJ2-3; D perhaps matches TRBD1 (5 bases). The CDR3 loop spans 14 amino acids. Trimming stripped 6 bases from V and 1 base from J, with 11 bases between. The germline CDR1 and CDR2 sequences are MNHEY and SMNVEV (reference sequence). The CDR3 is CASRWGGRTDTQYF. The CDR3 region has the DNA TGTGCCAGCAGATGGGGCGGCCGCACAGATACGCAGTATTTT.

V is TRBV5-1 and J is TRBJ2-3, with TRBD2 identical over 7 bases. J was trimmed by 7 bases and V by 5 bases; bases with no gene match: 10. There are 14 residues in the CDR3. CDR1 and CDR2 from the germline V gene are SGHRS and YFSETQ. The CDR3 region is CASSQGPGGNTQYF. CDR3 coding DNA: TGCGCCAGCAGTCAGGGACCCGGGGGGAATACGCAGTATTTT.

V gene TRBV7-2 combines with J gene TRBJ2-1; TRBD2 matches at 8 bases. V trimming: 2 bases; J trimming: 5 bases; junction bases outside the gene matches: 5. CDR1 is SGHTA and CDR2 is FQGNSA in the germline V gene. The CDR3 contains 15 residues. This CDR3 reads CASSLRGLGDNEQFF. In DNA form, the CDR3 reads TGTGCCAGCAGCTTAAGGGGACTAGGGGACAATGAGCAGTTCTTC.

In its sample, this clone was seen once. The rearrangement joins TRBV20-1 to TRBJ1-1; D unclear. CDR3 length: 10 amino acids. Trimming removed 6 bases from V and 7 bases from J, with 9 bases in between. Germline V lookup: CDR1 DFQATT, CDR2 SNEGSKA (reference sequence). The DNA for the CDR3 is TGCAGTGCAGGGAATATTGAAGCTTTCTTT. The encoded protein is CSAGNIEAFF.

This chain connects TRBV9 to TRBJ2-1, with 10 bases that match TRBD2. Germline CDR1 and CDR2: SGDLS and YYNGEE. Germline trimming cut 0 bases from V and 7 bases from J; bases unmatched to any gene: 7. The length of the CDR3 is 16 residues. The CDR3 region is CASSVVSSGRLNEQFF. In nucleotides, the CDR3 is TGTGCCAGCAGCGTAGTTTCTAGCGGGAGACTAAATGAGCAGTTCTTC.

The chain couples TRBV25-1 to TRBJ2-2; D remains ambiguous. Trimming left V 6 bases short and J 5 bases short, with 4 bases between. Germline loops: CDR1 MGHDK, CDR2 SYGVNS. CDR3 length: 11 amino acids. The CDR3 protein is CASRETGELFF. CDR3 bases: TGTGCCAGCAGAGAAACCGGGGAGCTGTTTTTT.

In the case of this clone: The germline gene is not matched at one end of the junction; a read error may be the cause. The chain joins TRBV7-7 to TRBJ2-5; perhaps D is TRBD1 or TRBD2 (7 bases each). Germline V gene data show CDR1 as SSHAT and CDR2 as FNYEAQ (reference sequence). The CDR3 is 15 residues long. The CDR3 DNA is TGTGCTAGCAGCTCCCAGGGGGGGCGGGAAGAGACCCAGTACTTC. Amino acids: CASSSQGGREETQYF.

This clone has just a few counts. CDR3 DNA sequence: TGTGCCAGCAGTTACTCCCCACAGGCGGGAAACACCATATATTTT. Its protein is CASSYSPQAGNTIYF. The rearrangement links TRBV6-6 to TRBJ1-3, with a possible D match to TRBD1 (5 bases). Germline CDR1 and CDR2: MNHNY and SVGAGI (reference sequence). CDR3 length: 15 amino acids. Trimming shortened V by 0 bases and J by 4 bases, and 10 bases separated the two germline ends.